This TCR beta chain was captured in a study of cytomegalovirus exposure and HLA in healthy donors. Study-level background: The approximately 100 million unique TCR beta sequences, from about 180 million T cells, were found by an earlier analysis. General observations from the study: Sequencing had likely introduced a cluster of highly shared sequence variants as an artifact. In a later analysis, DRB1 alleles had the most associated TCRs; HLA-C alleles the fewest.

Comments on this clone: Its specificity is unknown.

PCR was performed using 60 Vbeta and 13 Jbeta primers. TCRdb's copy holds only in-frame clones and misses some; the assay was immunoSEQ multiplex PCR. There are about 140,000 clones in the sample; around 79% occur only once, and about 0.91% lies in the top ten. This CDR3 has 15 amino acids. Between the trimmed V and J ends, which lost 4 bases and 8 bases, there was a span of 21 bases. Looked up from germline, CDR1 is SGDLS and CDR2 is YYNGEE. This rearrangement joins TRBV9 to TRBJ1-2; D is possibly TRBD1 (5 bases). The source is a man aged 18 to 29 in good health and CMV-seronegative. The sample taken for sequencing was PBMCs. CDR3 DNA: TGTGCCAGCAGCCGCGGGACCTCAGGATTGAAGGGCTACACCTTC. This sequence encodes CASSRGTSGLKGYTF.